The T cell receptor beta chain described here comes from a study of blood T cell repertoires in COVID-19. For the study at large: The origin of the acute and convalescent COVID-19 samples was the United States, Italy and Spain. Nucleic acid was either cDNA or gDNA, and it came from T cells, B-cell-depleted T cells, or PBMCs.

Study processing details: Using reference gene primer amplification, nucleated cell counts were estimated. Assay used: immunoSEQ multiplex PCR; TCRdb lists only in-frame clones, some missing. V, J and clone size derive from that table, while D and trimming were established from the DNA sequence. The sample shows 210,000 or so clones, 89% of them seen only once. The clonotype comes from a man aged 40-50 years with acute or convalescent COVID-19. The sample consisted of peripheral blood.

CDR3 nucleotide sequence: TGTGCCTGGAGGAGAAATGTGAGGAATACGCAGTATTTT. This codes for CAWRRNVRNTQYF. The chain carries TRBV30 and TRBJ2-3; D not certain. This CDR3 contains 13 residues. Germline CDR1 is GTSNPN and CDR2 is SVGIG (reference sequence). Between the trimmed V and J ends, which lost 3 bases and 7 bases, there was a span of 14 bases. Based on the CDR3 plus reference TRBV30 and TRBJ2-3, the full variable domain is SQTIHQWPATLVQPVGSPLSLECTVEGTSNPNLYWYRQAAGRGLQLLFYSVGIGQISSEVPQNLSASRPQDRQFILSSKKLLLSDSGFYLCAWRRNVRNTQYFGPGTRLTVL.